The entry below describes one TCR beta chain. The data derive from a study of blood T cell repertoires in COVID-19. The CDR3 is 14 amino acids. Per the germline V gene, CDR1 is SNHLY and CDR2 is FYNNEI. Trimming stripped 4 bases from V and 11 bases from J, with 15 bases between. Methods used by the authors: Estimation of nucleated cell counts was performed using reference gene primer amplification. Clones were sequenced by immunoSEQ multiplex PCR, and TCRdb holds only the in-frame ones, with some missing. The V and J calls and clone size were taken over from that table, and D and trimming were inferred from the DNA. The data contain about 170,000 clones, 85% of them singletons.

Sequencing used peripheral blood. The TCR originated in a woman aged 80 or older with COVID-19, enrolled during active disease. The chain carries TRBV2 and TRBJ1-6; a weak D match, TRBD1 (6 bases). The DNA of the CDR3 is TGTGCCAGCAGTGTCGAACAGGGCGTACCACCCCTCCACTTT. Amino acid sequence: CASSVEQGVPPLHF.